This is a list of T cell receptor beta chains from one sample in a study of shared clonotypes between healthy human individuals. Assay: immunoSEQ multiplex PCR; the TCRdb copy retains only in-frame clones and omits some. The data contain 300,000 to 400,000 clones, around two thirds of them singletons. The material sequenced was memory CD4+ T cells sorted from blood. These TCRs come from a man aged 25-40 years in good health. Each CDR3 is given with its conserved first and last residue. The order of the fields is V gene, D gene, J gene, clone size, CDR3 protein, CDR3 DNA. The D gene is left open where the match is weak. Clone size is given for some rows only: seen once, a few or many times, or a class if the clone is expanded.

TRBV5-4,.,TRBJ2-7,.,CASSRAGAYEQYF,TGTGCCAGCAGCCGGGCAGGGGCCTACGAGCAGTACTTC
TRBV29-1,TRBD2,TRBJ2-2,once,CSADSASGLTGELFF,TGCAGCGCCGATTCGGCTAGCGGACTGACAGGGGAGCTGTTTTTT
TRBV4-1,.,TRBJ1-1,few,CASSQDGAGDTEAFF,TGCGCCAGCAGCCAAGATGGGGCCGGTGACACTGAAGCTTTCTTT
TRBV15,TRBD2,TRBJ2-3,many,CATSRGTSGRSDTQYF,TGTGCCACCAGCAGAGGGACTAGCGGGAGGTCAGATACGCAGTATTTT
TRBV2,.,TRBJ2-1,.,CASSEVQGGDNEQFF,TGTGCCAGCAGTGAAGTCCAGGGGGGAGACAATGAGCAGTTCTTC
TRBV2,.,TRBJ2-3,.,CASRRGTDTQYF,TGTGCCAGCAGGAGAGGTACAGATACGCAGTATTTT
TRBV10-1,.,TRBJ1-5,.,CASSVGLDQPQHF,TGCGCCAGCAGTGTCGGCCTCGATCAGCCCCAGCATTTT
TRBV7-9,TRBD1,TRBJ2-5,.,CASSEWDREETQYF,TGTGCCAGCAGCGAGTGGGACAGAGAAGAGACCCAGTACTTC
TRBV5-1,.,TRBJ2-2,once,CASSLVDYTGELFF,TGCGCCAGCAGCTTGGTTGATTATACCGGGGAGCTGTTTTTT
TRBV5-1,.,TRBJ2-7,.,CASSPTSGPGEQYF,TGCGCCAGCAGCCCAACCTCAGGGCCGGGGGAGCAGTACTTC
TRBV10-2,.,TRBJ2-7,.,CASSERLGEQYF,TGCGCCAGCAGTGAGAGGTTAGGCGAGCAGTACTTC
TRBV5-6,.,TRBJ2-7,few,CASSLPGLLYEQYF,TGTGCCAGCAGCTTGCCGGGACTCCTCTACGAGCAGTACTTC
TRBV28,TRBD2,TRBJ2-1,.,CASGPLLAGADNEQFF,TGTGCCAGCGGACCCCTGCTAGCGGGAGCCGACAATGAGCAGTTCTTC
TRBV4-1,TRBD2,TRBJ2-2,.,CASSQDFASGNSGGELFF,TGCGCCAGCAGCCAAGATTTTGCTAGCGGGAATAGCGGCGGGGAGCTGTTTTTT
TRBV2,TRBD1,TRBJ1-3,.,CASSTGVTGNTIYF,TGTGCCAGCAGTACAGGGGTAACTGGAAACACCATATATTTT
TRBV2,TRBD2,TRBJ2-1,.,CASSSGGANPRLATYNEQFF,TGTGCCAGCAGCAGTGGAGGGGCGAATCCGCGACTAGCCACCTACAATGAGCAGTTCTTC
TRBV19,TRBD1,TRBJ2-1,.,CASSIMGQGRYNEQFF,TGTGCCAGTAGTATCATGGGACAGGGACGATACAATGAGCAGTTCTTC
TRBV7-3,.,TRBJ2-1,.,CASSPPVGTGRNEQFF,TGTGCCAGCAGCCCGCCAGTGGGTACCGGCCGCAATGAGCAGTTCTTC
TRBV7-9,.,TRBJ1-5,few,CASSPEALGNQPQHF,TGTGCCAGCAGCCCCGAGGCCCTTGGCAATCAGCCCCAGCATTTT
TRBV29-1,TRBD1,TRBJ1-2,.,CSVEAGTGGSGYTF,TGCAGCGTGGAAGCCGGGACAGGAGGAAGTGGCTACACCTTC
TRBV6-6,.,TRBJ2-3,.,CASSRGGADTQYF,TGTGCCAGCAGTCGAGGGGGGGCAGATACGCAGTATTTT
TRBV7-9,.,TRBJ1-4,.,CASSLFGGGEKLFF,TGTGCCAGCAGCTTATTTGGAGGAGGTGAAAAACTGTTTTTT